Detailed here is one TCR beta chain. Antigen unknown. The germline CDR1 and CDR2 sequences are SGHRS and YFSETQ. The CDR3 loop spans 16 amino acids. V was pared by 4 bases and J by 7 bases, with 17 bases of the junction left unmatched. The entry originates in a study of cytomegalovirus exposure and HLA in healthy donors. Study-level findings and limits: The authors considered a cluster of highly shared sequence variants likely to be a sequencing artifact. In an earlier analysis, productive rearrangement rates for most beta V segments clustered near 87% or 30%.

Sampled while nominally healthy, donors likely had unrecorded immune exposures. This PCR relied on a set of 60 Vbeta primers and 13 Jbeta primers. The assay was immunoSEQ multiplex PCR, and TCRdb's table has in-frame clones only and misses some. The table records some 130,000 clones, roughly 85% of them present only once. The origin of this receptor is a man aged 40-49 years in good health and CMV-seropositive. The chain uses TRBV5-1 and TRBJ2-7, with 7 bases aligning to TRBD2. Input material: PBMCs. The CDR3 reads CASSLRWREGQEEQYF. The CDR3 DNA sequence: TGCGCCAGCAGCCTCCGGTGGAGGGAGGGCCAGGAAGAGCAGTACTTC.